Each of the 17 T cell receptor beta chains below was sequenced from the same sample in a study of blood T cells in healthy people across ages. Primed by a sample-barcoded 5' primer and a J-beta primer mix, a second PCR proceeded for about 7 to 12 cycles. One entry per CDR3 protein results from TCRdb running MiXCR on the 5' RACE reads. The sample lists roughly 1.5 million distinct CDR3 sequences; approximately 42% were seen once. The sequenced sample was blood. Source of these receptors: a woman aged 18-29 years in good health.

V is TRBV15 and J is TRBJ2-1; D might be TRBD2 (6 bases). The germline V gene has CDR1 LNHNV and CDR2 YYDKDF (reference sequence). Trimming shortened V by 3 bases and J by 0 bases, and 9 bases separated the two germline ends. This CDR3 is 15 amino acids long. In DNA, the CDR3 is TGTGCCACCAGCAGGGGAGGCAGCTCCTACAATGAGCAGTTCTTC. Its translation is CATSRGGSSYNEQFF.

The rearrangement joins TRBV20-1 to TRBJ1-2; D gene ambiguous. The CDR3 length is 8 residues. Germline CDR1 and CDR2: DFQATT and SNEGSKA (reference sequence). V was trimmed by 5 bases and J by 7 bases, leaving 2 bases between them. The DNA of the CDR3 is TGCAGTGCTCCTGGCTACACCTTC. It translates to CSAPGYTF.

V gene TRBV20-1 combines with J gene TRBJ2-4, with D possibly called TRBD1 or TRBD2 (5 bases each). Judging by the DNA end, TRBJ2-7 fits better; the J call may be wrong. The CDR3 loop spans 13 amino acids. Germline CDR1 and CDR2: DFQATT and SNEGSKA (reference sequence). CDR3 DNA: TGCAGTGCTAGAGCCCGGGGCCCTCACGAGCAGTACTTC. This sequence encodes CSARARGPHEQYF.

The J gene is TRBJ2-5, the V gene TRBV29-1; D gene uncertain. The V end was cut by 8 bases, the J end by 1 base, with 14 bases between. CDR3 length: 13 residues. Per germline, CDR1 SQVTM and CDR2 ANQGSEA. CDR3: CSSAKTTQETQYF. The CDR3 DNA follows: TGCAGCTCCGCCAAAACGACCCAAGAGACCCAGTACTTC.

The V gene is TRBV3-1, the J gene TRBJ2-5; the match to TRBD2 covers 13 bases. The end of the DNA is better explained by TRBJ2-7, so the J call may be wrong. Germline V gene sequence: CDR1 LGHDT, CDR2 YNNKEL (reference sequence). The length of the CDR3 is 16 residues. The CDR3: CASNPGLAGVLHEQYF. CDR3 DNA: TGTGCCAGCAACCCCGGACTAGCGGGAGTGTTACACGAGCAGTACTTC.

The chain has TRBV12-3 or TRBV12-4 and TRBJ2-1; TRBD2 matches at 8 bases. Gene TRBJ2-7 matches the end of the DNA better, so the J call may be wrong. There are 18 residues in the CDR3. In DNA, the CDR3 is TGTGCCAGCAGGAGGAAGACTAGCGACGGAAGGTCCTACAATGAGCAGTACTTC. Its protein product is CASRRKTSDGRSYNEQYF.

This rearrangement joins TRBV5-5 to TRBJ1-1; D possibly corresponds to TRBD1 (5 bases). Deletions cut 4 bases from V and 0 bases from J, with 13 bases between. Germline V gene data show CDR1 as SGHKS and CDR2 as YYEKEE (reference sequence). The CDR3 is 15 residues long. The CDR3 nucleotides read TGTGCCAGCAGCCCCCGACAGCGCATGAACACTGAAGCTTTCTTT. This codes for CASSPRQRMNTEAFF.

CDR3 sequence reads: CASSKLANYNEQFF. DNA of the CDR3: TGTGCCAGCAGTAAACTAGCGAACTACAATGAGCAGTTCTTC. The V gene is TRBV2, the J gene TRBJ2-1; 7 bases line up with TRBD2. Germline V gene data show CDR1 as SNHLY and CDR2 as FYNNEI. The CDR3 covers 14 residues. The V segment lost 5 bases and the J segment 3 bases; nucleotides outside the gene matches: 4. Full variable domain (rest looked up from reference TRBV2 and TRBJ2-1): EPEVTQTPSHQVTQMGQEVILRCVPISNHLYFYWYRQILGQKVEFLVSFYNNEISEKSEIFDDQFSVERPDGSNFTLKIRSTKLEDSAMYFCASSKLANYNEQFFGPGTRLTVL.

The J gene is TRBJ2-3, the V gene TRBV7-3; TRBD1 agrees at 9 bases. J was trimmed by 5 bases and V by 4 bases; bases with no gene match: 7. CDR3 length equals 15 residues. Germline V gene data show CDR1 as SGHTA and CDR2 as FQGTGA. CDR3: CASSSTGQGLDTQYF. CDR3 nucleotide sequence: TGTGCCAGCAGCTCCACGGGACAGGGTCTAGATACGCAGTATTTT.

The J gene is TRBJ2-1, the V gene TRBV2; TRBD2 matches 7 bases. V was clipped by 8 bases and J by 0 bases; unmatched bases: 13. This CDR3 region has 17 residues. Looked up from germline, CDR1 is SNHLY and CDR2 is FYNNEI. CDR3 protein: CASLVPLTSSSYNEQFF. The DNA for the CDR3 is TGTGCCAGCCTCGTTCCCTTGACTAGCAGCTCCTACAATGAGCAGTTCTTC. Based on the CDR3 plus reference TRBV2 and TRBJ2-1, the full variable domain is EPEVTQTPSHQVTQMGQEVILRCVPISNHLYFYWYRQILGQKVEFLVSFYNNEISEKSEIFDDQFSVERPDGSNFTLKIRSTKLEDSAMYFCASLVPLTSSSYNEQFFGPGTRLTVL.

CDR3 region: CASSNTGRPVRRTEAFF. CDR3 nucleotide sequence: TGTGCCAGCAGCAACACAGGGCGCCCCGTTAGGAGGACTGAAGCTTTCTTT. The V call is TRBV9, the J call TRBJ1-1; D might be TRBD1 (6 bases). The V gene's germline CDR1 is SGDLS and CDR2 YYNGEE. The CDR3 length is 17 residues. V lost 4 bases, J lost 5 bases, and 24 bases lay in between.

This clonotype has more than one count but fewer than ten. The rearrangement joins TRBV7-9 to TRBJ1-4; the D gene is possibly TRBD1 (6 bases). CDR3 size: 14 residues. From germline, CDR1 is SEHNR and CDR2 FQNEAQ (reference sequence). V was cut by 6 bases and J by 12 bases, with 20 bases left in between. CDR3 in DNA: TGTGCCAGCAGTCCGGACAGACGGCCAGGGGAACTGTTTTTT. Translating gives CASSPDRRPGELFF.

The J gene is TRBJ1-1, the V gene TRBV4-1, with TRBD1 identical over 7 bases. CDR3 length: 16 residues. J was trimmed by 0 bases and V by 3 bases; bases with no gene match: 7. CDR1 is MGHRA and CDR2 is YSYEKL in the germline V gene. This CDR3 reads CASSQGQRFLNTEAFF. CDR3 nucleotide sequence: TGCGCCAGCAGCCAGGGACAGCGTTTCCTGAACACTGAAGCTTTCTTT.

This clonotype was seen a handful of times. The V gene is TRBV11-2, the J gene TRBJ2-7; the D gene could be TRBD1 or TRBD2 (5 bases each). Deletions cut 3 bases from V and 2 bases from J, with 11 bases between. CDR3 length equals 14 residues. Germline V gene sequence: CDR1 SGHAT, CDR2 FQNNGV. CDR3 region: CASSFPGTPYEQYF. CDR3 coding DNA: TGTGCCAGCAGCTTCCCAGGGACCCCCTACGAGCAGTACTTC.

Concerning this clonotype: A much larger clone differs by one base, so this may be a read error. This chain uses TRBV28 with TRBJ1-2, with D unclear. Germline CDR1 MDHEN, CDR2 SYDVKM. V was cut by 5 bases and J by 2 bases, with 9 bases left in between. The CDR3 extends over 13 amino acids. CDR3 protein: CASSIEQNYGYTF. The CDR3 DNA is TGTGCCAGCAGTATCGAACAGAACTATGGCTACACCTTC.

The V gene is TRBV14, the J gene TRBJ2-1; TRBD2 agrees at 9 bases. The DNA end is a closer match to TRBJ2-7, so the J assignment may be wrong. Germline V gene sequence: CDR1 SGHDN, CDR2 FVKESK. This CDR3 comprises 15 residues. CDR3 protein: CASSQLAGGYNEQYF. The CDR3 DNA sequence: TGTGCCAGCAGCCAGTTGGCGGGGGGGTACAATGAGCAGTACTTC.

This clonotype has only one observation. The chain couples TRBV6-2 or TRBV6-3 to TRBJ2-1, with D perhaps TRBD2 (5 bases). CDR1 and CDR2 from the germline V gene are MNHEY and SVGEGT. The V end lost 6 bases, the J end lost 5 bases, and 17 bases lay between the germline ends. This CDR3 is built from 15 residues. The CDR3 DNA reads TGTGCCAGCAGAGACTATAATAGGCAAGACAATGAGCAGTTCTTC. The encoded protein is CASRDYNRQDNEQFF.